What follows is one T cell receptor (beta chain) and its context. The sample comes from a study of breast tumors, draining lymph nodes, adjacent tissues. A single record per CDR3 protein comes from TCRdb applying MiXCR to the multiplex PCR reads. Among 200,000 to 300,000 distinct CDR3 sequences listed, around 30% were seen once. Germline V gives CDR1 MRHNA, CDR2 SNTAGT. There are 15 residues in the CDR3. Trimming took 4 bases from V and 9 from J; bases not matched to a gene: 9. The lymph nodes were axillary draining lymph nodes from breast cancer patients. The source material was axillary lymph node tissue. The sequence was collected from a female donor with breast cancer. Some clones in this sample may be carry-over from other donors' samples. This chain joins TRBV6-4 and TRBJ2-1; TRBD2 matches 10 bases. The CDR3 DNA reads TGTGCCAGCAGTGGGGCTAGCGGGAGTGTCGGTGAGCAGTTCTTC. It translates to CASSGASGSVGEQFF.